This T cell receptor beta chain was observed in a study of cytomegalovirus exposure and HLA in healthy donors (TCRdb year 2017). About the study as a whole: According to a later analysis, one platform produced both the 120 validation repertoires and the roughly 650 repertoires of the first cohort. The aim of the study was to test whether cataloging public T cell receptors could identify signatures of past pathogen exposure. A separate validation cohort of roughly 120 different subjects was used in addition to the approximately 700-subject first cohort. High-throughput TCR immunosequencing, statistical association of individual TCRs with disease status, and machine learning were combined to predict cytomegalovirus infection status. Results the study describes overall, beyond this receptor: A later analysis had no HLA typing for the validation cohort, so co-occurrence there was scored across all 110 or so repertoires. Cytomegalovirus status was reported to be diagnosed by the classifier with high specificity and sensitivity in both the original and validation cohorts. In vitro tests confirmed that a few of the cytomegalovirus-associated TCR beta chains recognize cytomegalovirus antigens. In the study, about 150 TCR beta chains were listed as associated with cytomegalovirus. Most TCR sequences were observed very rarely across donors, whereas some public TCRs were present in many individuals. Subsequent analysis determined that TCRs grouped into clusters in the first cohort also showed a tendency toward co-occurrence across the roughly 110 validation repertoires, and 94% of cluster scores exceeded 0. The authors suggested that the approach could potentially be extended to other disease states and immunological phenotypes.

For this clone: Its target antigen remains unknown. The input lacks base qualities; no much larger clone sits a single base away.

Donors formed part of the validation cohort, which comprised 120 subjects and was distinct from the first cohort of some 700 subjects. Receptor amplification or capture employed the immunoSEQ multiplex PCR assay. Under the source paper's analysis protocol: A statistical classification framework was built to diagnose cytomegalovirus status from the catalog of TCR beta chain sequences. What TCRdb holds here is the immuneACCESS table cut down to in-frame rearrangements. Part of the clones is not present; checked against another copy, under half of the missing clones reflect an unresolved V gene, and the others are unexplained. For V, J and clone size, that table is used; D and trimming come from the DNA. Here the sample has roughly 250,000 clones; approximately 86% occur a single time. 1% to 1.5% of the sample comes from the top ten. Reading from cysteine to phenylalanine, the CDR3 counts 11 amino acids. Only CDR3 DNA remains: 33 bases, in frame from the first base. Trimming at the junction amounts to 3 bases on V and 3 bases on J, and the germline ends lie 3 bases apart. The germline V gene supplies CDR1 SGHRS and CDR2 YFSETQ.

The source of this sequence is a young woman in good health and CMV-seropositive. The chain joins TRBV5-1 to TRBJ1-1; the D gene identity is not certain. Sequences were obtained from PBMCs. CDR3 sequence: CASSSYTEAFF. The nucleotide sequence reads TGCGCCAGCAGCTCTTACACTGAAGCTTTCTTT.